The T cell receptor beta chain under discussion was sequenced for a study of T-cell reconstitution after alpha-beta-depleted transplantation in children. There are 17 residues in the CDR3. CDR1 is LNHDA and CDR2 is SQIVND in the germline V gene (reference sequence). Preparation of the TCRbeta library involved a method that used unique molecular identifiers. TCRdb used MiXCR to reprocess the PCR reads, holding one entry per CDR3 protein. The data hold about 300,000 distinct CDR3 sequences, with 10% observed a single time. Overall study results and limits: Two months or so post-transplant, alpha-beta T cells reportedly derived from several hundred expanded graft clones. Newly produced T cells mostly provided counts and TCRbeta diversity after one year, as hyperexpanded clones declined.

About this clonotype itself: Its antigen is not known.

The TCR was taken from a boy under two years old with acute myeloid leukemia, due to receive a stem cell transplant. The sequencing used PBMCs, collected before TCRalphabeta/CD19-depleted stem cell transplant. The J gene is TRBJ1-5, the V gene TRBV19; 8 bases fit TRBD1. CDR3 sequence: CDSSGGDGPYSNQPQHF. CDR3 DNA: TGTGATTCGTCAGGGGGCGATGGCCCCTATAGCAATCAGCCCCAGCATTTT.